One and the same sample provided the 21 T cell receptor beta chains below, sequenced in a study of response to subunit inactivated influenza vaccine (dated by TCRdb to 2016 to 2019). Libraries were constructed by RT-PCR. The sample was run on an Illumina HiSeq 2500. The public reads were run again by TCRdb, first through fastp at Q25 and then through MiXCR, and only productive beta chains were kept. Rows are combined by CDR3 protein, so each entry shows the most common genes and DNA. Recorded for this sample are 500,000 to 650,000 distinct CDR3 sequences; about 7.6% of them occurred a single time. Roughly 13% of the sample lies in the top ten. This material consisted of PBMCs from blood, taken around 2 years after vaccination. Every receptor here comes from a man in his fifties or sixties who received an inactivated influenza vaccine. Donor details come from another sample of the same person, matched by shared clones.

At least ten counts were recorded for this clonotype. The chain links TRBV20-1 to TRBJ2-1; the match to TRBD2 covers 12 bases. The V gene end was trimmed by 6 bases and the J gene end by 0 bases; junction bases not matched to a gene: 12. The CDR3 consists of 18 residues. From germline, CDR1 is DFQATT and CDR2 SNEGSKA (reference sequence). The CDR3 DNA is TGCAGTGCCACCACGGGACTAGCGGGTTCGAGCTCCTACAATGAGCAGTTCTTC. Translated: CSATTGLAGSSSYNEQFF.

This clonotype has just a few counts. The V call is TRBV7-9, the J call TRBJ2-7, with TRBD1 matching 7 bases. Germline V gives CDR1 SEHNR, CDR2 FQNEAQ (reference sequence). V was clipped by 4 bases and J by 10 bases; unmatched bases: 10. The CDR3 consists of 13 residues. The CDR3 sequence is CASSSGTAGIQYF. Here the CDR3 DNA reads TGTGCCAGCAGCTCCGGGACAGCCGGGATCCAGTACTTC. Using reference TRBV7-9 and TRBJ2-7 for the parts outside the CDR3, the full variable domain is DTGVSQNPRHKITKRGQNVTFRCDPISEHNRLYWYRQTLGQGPEFLTYFQNEAQLEKSRLLSDRFSAERPKGSFSTLEIQRTEQGDSAMYLCASSSGTAGIQYFGPGTRLTVT.

The genes are TRBV10-3 and TRBJ2-3; tentative D call: TRBD2 (7 bases). There are 15 residues in the CDR3. From germline, CDR1 is ENHRY and CDR2 SYGVKD. The V end was cut by 4 bases, the J end by 2 bases, with 13 bases between. DNA for the CDR3: TGTGCCATCAGTGGGGGGGGGCCCGTCACAGATACGCAGTATTTT. Residues: CAISGGGPVTDTQYF.

This clonotype was found many times. The gene calls are TRBV4-3 and TRBJ2-1; 11 nucleotides agree with TRBD2. The germline V gene has CDR1 LGHNA and CDR2 YSLEER. CDR3 length equals 18 residues. J was trimmed by 4 bases and V by 4 bases; bases with no gene match: 12. CDR3 sequence reads: CASSREPPGLAVYNEQFF. As DNA, the CDR3 is TGCGCCAGCAGCCGAGAACCCCCGGGACTAGCGGTATACAATGAGCAGTTCTTC.

This clonotype occurred a few times. The chain carries TRBV3-1 and TRBJ2-7; D is unresolved. Germline V gene lookup returns CDR1 LGHDT and CDR2 YNNKEL (reference sequence). V lost 3 bases and J 5 bases, leaving 17 bases between the germline ends. CDR3 length: 15 residues. CDR3: CASSHHRAAFNEQYF. The CDR3 coding sequence is TGTGCCAGCAGCCATCATCGGGCTGCGTTCAACGAGCAGTACTTC.

V gene TRBV11-3 combines with J gene TRBJ2-1; tentatively, D is TRBD1 (6 bases). The CDR3 contains 15 residues. The germline V and J ends were trimmed by 6 bases and 3 bases, with 15 bases remaining between them. CDR1 is SGHNT and CDR2 is YENEEA in the germline V gene. The CDR3, as DNA: TGTGCCAGCAGTAAACAGGGTGACCGCTACAATGAGCAGTTCTTC. Translation gives CASSKQGDRYNEQFF.

The chain uses TRBV29-1 and TRBJ1-4; 10 bases line up with TRBD1. CDR1 is SQVTM, CDR2 ANQGSEA, per germline. The CDR3 is 16 residues long. V lost 6 bases to trimming and J lost 3 bases; unmatched junction nucleotides: 10. The CDR3 protein is CSVAGTGESANEKLFF. The CDR3 bases are TGCAGCGTAGCCGGGACAGGGGAGTCGGCTAATGAAAAACTGTTTTTT. Variable domain in full (rest from reference TRBV29-1 and TRBJ1-4): SAVISQKPSRDICQRGTSLTIQCQVDSQVTMMFWYRQQPGQSLTLIATANQGSEATYESGFVIDKFPISRPNLTFSTLTVSNMSPEDSSIYLCSVAGTGESANEKLFFGSGTQLSVL.

This clonotype was seen only a few times. The V call is TRBV12-3 or TRBV12-4, the J call TRBJ1-5; TRBD1 matches 8 bases. This CDR3 region has 15 residues. V dropped 5 bases and J dropped 6; count of bases not matched to a gene: 9. CDR3 DNA sequence: TGTGCCAGCAGTACAACCGGGACAGGTCGTCAGCCCCAGCATTTT. Amino acids: CASSTTGTGRQPQHF.

This clonotype has more than one count but fewer than ten. The J gene is TRBJ1-1, the V gene TRBV25-1; tentatively, D is TRBD1 (6 bases). Germline assignment: CDR1 MGHDK and CDR2 SYGVNS. V lost 1 base, J lost 6 bases, and 15 bases lay in between. CDR3 size: 15 residues. The CDR3 DNA follows: TGTGCCAGCAGTGAATTGTACAGGGAGTCAGCTGAAGCTTTCTTT. Translation gives CASSELYRESAEAFF.

This clonotype was recorded many times. The CDR3 DNA reads TGCGCCAGCAGCCCTGGAACAGGACTAGCCAAAAACATTCAGTACTTC. The encoded protein is CASSPGTGLAKNIQYF. The chain carries TRBV5-1 and TRBJ2-4, with D possibly being TRBD1 or TRBD2 (5 bases each). Germline CDR1 and CDR2: SGHRS and YFSETQ. The V gene lost 4 bases and the J gene lost 0 bases, with 14 bases spanning the gap. This CDR3 has 16 amino acids.

This clonotype was detected many times. V and J are TRBV4-2 and TRBJ2-1; TRBD2 aligns across 10 bases. This CDR3 contains 15 residues. V shed 0 bases, J shed 9 bases, and the junction held 5 bases outside the gene matches. CDR1 LGHNA and CDR2 YNFKEQ come from the germline V gene. CDR3 bases: TGTGCCAGCAGCCAAGATCCTAGCGGGAGCTTTGAGCAGTTCTTC. The encoded protein is CASSQDPSGSFEQFF.

This clonotype was seen more than once but under ten times. The DNA for the CDR3 is TGTGCCACCGCGGACGGGACAGATACGCAGTATTTT. It translates to CATADGTDTQYF. This chain joins TRBV10-3 and TRBJ2-3; D gene ambiguous. CDR1 is ENHRY, CDR2 SYGVKD, per germline. Between the trimmed V and J ends, which lost 10 bases and 3 bases, there was a span of 11 bases. This CDR3 has 12 residues.

In its sample, this clonotype was seen a few times. J is TRBJ1-1 and V is TRBV3-1; 10 bases fit TRBD1. CDR3 length equals 15 residues. The V gene end was trimmed by 3 bases and the J gene end by 3 bases; junction bases not matched to a gene: 4. Germline V gene lookup returns CDR1 LGHDT and CDR2 YNNKEL (reference sequence). The DNA of the CDR3 is TGTGCCAGCAGCCAGCTCGGGACAGGGGACACTGAAGCTTTCTTT. Translated, it gives CASSQLGTGDTEAFF. The variable domain in full, with the rest retrieved from reference TRBV3-1 and TRBJ1-1, is DTAVSQTPKYLVTQMGNDKSIKCEQNLGHDTMYWYKQDSKKFLKIMFSYNNKELIINETVPNRFSPKSPDKAHLNLHINSLELGDSAVYFCASSQLGTGDTEAFFGQGTRLTVV.

At least ten counts were recorded for this clonotype. The chain recombines TRBV5-1 with TRBJ1-1; D uncertain. CDR1 is SGHRS, CDR2 YFSETQ, per germline. V lost 1 base, J lost 2 bases, and 6 bases lay in between. The CDR3 is 13 amino acids. The CDR3: CASSLSSNTEAFF. In DNA form, the CDR3 reads TGCGCCAGCAGCTTGAGTAGCAACACTGAAGCTTTCTTT.

The table lists this clonotype with a few counts. V is TRBV29-1 and J is TRBJ2-3; weak D call: TRBD1 (5 bases). V lost 3 bases to trimming and J lost 2 bases, with 12 bases between them. The CDR3 covers 14 residues. Germline loops: CDR1 SQVTM, CDR2 ANQGSEA. The CDR3 region has the DNA TGCAGCGTTGATGGGGCAGGGCTCACAGATACGCAGTATTTT. Protein product: CSVDGAGLTDTQYF.

The chain combines TRBV5-6 with TRBJ2-7, with D uncertain. Trimming cost V 8 bases and J 9 bases, with 21 bases left between them. The CDR3 consists of 13 residues. Looked up from germline, CDR1 is SGHDT and CDR2 is YYEEEE. As DNA, the CDR3 is TGTGCCAGGGGCCCCGGTCCCGGCTGCCCGCAGTACTTC. This gives the protein CARGPGPGCPQYF.

The chain has TRBV5-5 and TRBJ2-1; maybe TRBD1 (5 bases). The CDR3 is 15 amino acids. CDR1 and CDR2 from the germline V gene are SGHKS and YYEKEE (reference sequence). Deletions cut 0 bases from V and 3 bases from J, with 10 bases between. The DNA for the CDR3 is TGTGCCAGCAGCTTGGAAGGGGCCGGCTACAATGAGCAGTTCTTC. It encodes CASSLEGAGYNEQFF. The full variable domain, rest sourced from reference TRBV5-5 and TRBJ2-1, is DAGVTQSPTHLIKTRGQQVTLRCSPISGHKSVSWYQQVLGQGPQFIFQYYEKEERGRGNFPDRFSARQFPNYSSELNVNALLLGDSALYLCASSLEGAGYNEQFFGPGTRLTVL.

The V call is TRBV7-2, the J call TRBJ1-4; D ambiguous. Trimming cost V 5 bases and J 4 bases, with 14 bases left between them. CDR1 and CDR2 from the germline V gene are SGHTA and FQGNSA. CDR3 length equals 15 residues. In DNA, the CDR3 is TGTGCCAGCAGCGCCCAAGGACTGATTAATGAAAAACTGTTTTTT. Translation: CASSAQGLINEKLFF. The complete variable domain, with remaining parts taken from reference TRBV7-2 and TRBJ1-4, reads GAGVSQSPSNKVTEKGKDVELRCDPISGHTALYWYRQSLGQGLEFLIYFQGNSAPDKSGLPSDRFSAERTGGSVSTLTIQRTQQEDSAVYLCASSAQGLINEKLFFGSGTQLSVL.

This clonotype was recorded at least ten times. The V and J genes are TRBV3-1 and TRBJ2-4, with 9 bases matching TRBD1. Germline loops: CDR1 LGHDT, CDR2 YNNKEL (reference sequence). V was pared by 8 bases and J by 8 bases, with 4 bases of the junction left unmatched. The CDR3 spans 12 residues. The CDR3 reads CASGQGSDIQYF. CDR3 bases: TGTGCCAGCGGACAGGGGAGTGACATTCAGTACTTC.

The chain has TRBV20-1 and TRBJ2-2, with no clear D. This CDR3 is 15 amino acids long. Trimming removed 0 bases at V and 0 bases at J, with 8 bases between. Per the germline V gene, CDR1 is DFQATT and CDR2 is SNEGSKA (reference sequence). In nucleotides, the CDR3 is TGCAGTGCTAGAGATTCGCGGTCGAACACCGGGGAGCTGTTTTTT. Amino acid sequence: CSARDSRSNTGELFF.

This clonotype was observed a few times. This chain links TRBV19 with TRBJ2-5; weak D call: TRBD2 (5 bases). The germline V and J ends were trimmed by 3 bases and 2 bases, with 10 bases remaining between them. This CDR3 spans 14 amino acids. CDR1 LNHDA and CDR2 SQIVND come from the germline V gene (reference sequence). The CDR3 loop is CASSMRRLQETQYF. The CDR3 nucleotides read TGTGCCAGTAGTATGCGGAGGCTTCAAGAGACCCAGTACTTC. Using reference TRBV19 and TRBJ2-5 for the parts outside the CDR3, the full variable domain is DGGITQSPKYLFRKEGQNVTLSCEQNLNHDAMYWYRQDPGQGLRLIYYSQIVNDFQKGDIAEGYSVSREKKESFPLTVTSAQKNPTAFYLCASSMRRLQETQYFGPGTRLLVL.